This T cell receptor beta chain was identified during a study of circulating CD8 cells and anti-PD-1 response in melanoma. Background on the study: Non-responders showed stable or progressive disease; responders showed complete or partial response.

In germline, CDR1 is MNHEY, CDR2 SMNVEV (reference sequence). There are 15 residues in the CDR3. Trimming left V 4 bases short and J 0 bases short, with 10 bases between. Sorting of live CD3+CD8+TCRalphabeta+ cells by PD-1 and/or TIGIT gave four subsets. This clonotype is termed large. Each library started from about 15 ng of total RNA using the QIAseq Immune Repertoire TCR panel. TCRdb itself ran the reads through MiXCR, one entry per CDR3 protein. The sample consists of about 1,000 distinct CDR3 sequences, roughly 7.2% of them appearing once. The chain combines TRBV27 with TRBJ1-3, with unresolved D. The source was CD8+ T cells from PBMCs, collected at baseline or after one month of anti-PD-1 therapy (not recorded which). The receptor's source is a human donor with melanoma. CDR3 loop: CASSSGRSSGNTIYF. CDR3 nucleotides: TGTGCCAGCAGTTCCGGACGGAGCTCTGGAAACACCATATATTTT.